This TCR beta chain was documented in a study of blood T cell repertoires in COVID-19. Germline values: CDR1 SGHDT, CDR2 YYEEEE. Trimming removed 2 bases from V and 0 bases from J, with 11 bases in between. The CDR3 covers 15 residues. Generated by immunoSEQ multiplex PCR, the TCRdb table keeps only in-frame clones and is missing some. The repertoire consists of 80,000 to 100,000 clones, with over 75% occurring once and the leading ten covering approximately 1.5%. The sample comprised peripheral blood. The sequence was obtained from a man aged 55 to 69 with acute or convalescent COVID-19. The V and J genes are TRBV5-6 and TRBJ1-1; D call uncertain. CDR3: CASSLSSTLNTEAFF. CDR3 in DNA: TGTGCCAGCAGCTTATCCTCGACACTGAACACTGAAGCTTTCTTT. Supplemented by reference TRBV5-6 and TRBJ1-1, the full variable domain reads DAGVTQSPTHLIKTRGQQVTLRCSPKSGHDTVSWYQQALGQGPQFIFQYYEEEERQRGNFPDRFSGHQFPNYSSELNVNALLLGDSALYLCASSLSSTLNTEAFFGQGTRLTVV.